This T cell receptor beta chain was recorded in a study of T cells in localized non-small cell lung cancer. Regarding the study as a whole: Elevated blood T cell density was associated with longer overall survival. Sequencing was restricted to one tumor region; therefore, heterogeneity remains possible.

Measured with immunoSEQ multiplex PCR; TCRdb has only the in-frame clones, and not every one. Counted here are around 83,000 clones, around 81% occurring once; the ten biggest clones make up less than 20%. Worth noting for this clone: As yet, its antigen is unknown.

CDR1 MNHEY and CDR2 SVGAGI come from the germline V gene. The CDR3 extends over 14 amino acids. Trimming took 5 bases from V and 4 from J; bases not matched to a gene: 5. V usage is TRBV6-5 and J usage is TRBJ1-5; TRBD1 matches 7 bases. The material sequenced was PBMCs, taken before any cancer treatment. This sequence originates from a man aged 40-75 years with stage II squamous cell lung carcinoma. The CDR3 sequence: CASSRLQGNQPQHF. The CDR3 DNA is TGTGCCAGCAGTCGCCTACAGGGGAATCAGCCCCAGCATTTT.